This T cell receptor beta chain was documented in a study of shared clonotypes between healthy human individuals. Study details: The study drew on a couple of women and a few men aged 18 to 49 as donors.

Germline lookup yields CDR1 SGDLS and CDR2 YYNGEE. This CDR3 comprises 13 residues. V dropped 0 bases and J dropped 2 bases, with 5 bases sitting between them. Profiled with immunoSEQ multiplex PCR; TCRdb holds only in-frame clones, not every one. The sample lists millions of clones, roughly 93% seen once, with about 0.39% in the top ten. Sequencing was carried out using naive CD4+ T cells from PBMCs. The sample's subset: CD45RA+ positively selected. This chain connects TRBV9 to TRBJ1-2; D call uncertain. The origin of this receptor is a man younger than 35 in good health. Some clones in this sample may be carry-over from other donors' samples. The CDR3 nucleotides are TGTGCCAGCAGCGTAGGCTTCAACTATGGCTACACCTTC. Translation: CASSVGFNYGYTF. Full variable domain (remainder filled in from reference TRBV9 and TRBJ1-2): DSGVTQTPKHLITATGQRVTLRCSPRSGDLSVYWYQQSLDQGLQFLIQYYNGEERAKGNILERFSAQQFPDLHSELNLSSLELGDSALYFCASSVGFNYGYTFGSGTRLTVV.